These 17 T cell receptor beta chains came from one sample sequenced in a study of T-cell memory formation after mild COVID-19. TCRdb re-called the 5' RACE reads with MiXCR, one entry per CDR3 protein. Of more than 300,000 distinct CDR3 sequences listed, roughly 15% are singletons. The sample consisted of PBMCs or a T cell subset sorted from them (not recorded which). Source of these receptors: a man aged 18 to 29 who had mild COVID-19 (a few samples of this study predate the infection). Cell type and time point are not known.

This clonotype was seen only a few times. The V call is TRBV7-9, the J call TRBJ2-5, with 9 positions matching TRBD1. CDR1 is SEHNR and CDR2 is FQNEAQ in the germline V gene (reference sequence). The CDR3 spans 15 residues. Losses at the gene ends were 5 bases for V and 4 bases for J; bases not matched to a gene: 8. CDR3 in amino acids: CASSKGQGFTETQYF. CDR3 nucleotides: TGTGCCAGCAGCAAAGGACAGGGGTTTACAGAGACCCAGTACTTC.

This rearrangement joins TRBV29-1 to TRBJ1-1; D call uncertain. Trimming shortened V by 2 bases and J by 3 bases, and 10 bases separated the two germline ends. The germline V gene has CDR1 SQVTM and CDR2 ANQGSEA. CDR3 length: 13 amino acids. The CDR3 loop is CSVEFRADTEAFF. CDR3 DNA: TGCAGCGTTGAATTTCGAGCGGACACTGAAGCTTTCTTT.

This clonotype came up many times. This chain connects TRBV4-3 to TRBJ1-1, with D tentatively TRBD1 (6 bases). V was cut by 1 base and J by 5 bases, with 23 bases left in between. Germline CDR1 reads LGHNA; CDR2 reads YSLEER. This CDR3 is 18 amino acids long. The CDR3: CASSQGATGGVLSTEAFF. The CDR3 nucleotides read TGCGCCAGCAGCCAAGGGGCGACAGGTGGGGTGTTAAGTACTGAAGCTTTCTTT.

This clonotype was detected only a few times. J is TRBJ2-3 and V is TRBV4-3; 13 bases fit TRBD2. Germline values: CDR1 LGHNA, CDR2 YSLEER. J lost 0 bases, V lost 3 bases, and 6 bases had no gene match. This CDR3 is built from 18 residues. The CDR3 spells CASSQWTSGGSSTDTQYF. The DNA for the CDR3 is TGCGCCAGCAGCCAGTGGACTAGCGGGGGCTCTAGCACAGATACGCAGTATTTT.

This clonotype has just a few counts. The chain joins TRBV3-1 to TRBJ1-1; a weak D match, TRBD1 (5 bases). The germline V gene has CDR1 LGHDT and CDR2 YNNKEL (reference sequence). V lost 1 base, J lost 1 base, and 10 bases lay in between. There are 15 residues in the CDR3. CDR3 residues: CASSQGAGGNTEAFF. CDR3 in DNA: TGTGCCAGCAGCCAAGGGGCCGGGGGGAACACTGAAGCTTTCTTT.

This clonotype was observed a few times. The chain is built from TRBV6-5 and TRBJ2-4; D is possibly TRBD1 (5 bases). Trimming stripped 2 bases from V and 9 bases from J, with 11 bases between. Germline CDR1 MNHEY, CDR2 SVGAGI. The CDR3 covers 13 residues. The chain's CDR3 is CASSYGNQGIQYF. In nucleotides, the CDR3 is TGTGCCAGCAGTTACGGGAACCAGGGCATTCAGTACTTC.

This clonotype was recorded at least ten times. V gene TRBV2 combines with J gene TRBJ2-5; 7 nucleotides line up with TRBD2. Germline V CDR1 and CDR2: SNHLY, FYNNEI. The CDR3 covers 15 residues. With 6 bases clipped from V and 6 bases from J, the junction kept 13 bases outside the gene matches. The CDR3 loop is CASSPTSFGPKTQYF. In DNA form, the CDR3 reads TGTGCCAGCAGCCCGACTAGCTTCGGTCCCAAGACCCAGTACTTC.

This clonotype was seen many times. V usage is TRBV6-5 and J usage is TRBJ2-5; 9 nucleotides match TRBD1. Trimming took 2 bases from V and 4 from J; bases not matched to a gene: 8. Germline V gene sequence: CDR1 MNHEY, CDR2 SVGAGI. CDR3 size: 16 residues. CDR3 loop: CASSYRTGERPETQYF. CDR3 DNA: TGTGCCAGCAGTTACCGGACAGGGGAGAGGCCAGAGACCCAGTACTTC.

The rearrangement joins TRBV10-1 to TRBJ2-3; 12 bases match TRBD1. The CDR3 has 16 residues. Germline CDR1 is WNHNN and CDR2 is SYGVQD (reference sequence). V trimming: 6 bases; J trimming: 5 bases; junction bases outside the gene matches: 9. The CDR3 reads CASRSGTGGAEDTQYF. The CDR3 coding sequence is TGCGCCAGCAGGTCCGGGACAGGGGGCGCGGAAGATACGCAGTATTTT.

This clonotype came up many times. This chain joins TRBV7-8 and TRBJ1-1; the D is unclear. This CDR3 region has 14 residues. V was pared by 5 bases and J by 4 bases, with 14 bases between. Germline loops: CDR1 SGHVS, CDR2 FQNEAQ. The CDR3 here is CASSPIYRSTEAFF. CDR3 DNA: TGTGCCAGCAGCCCCATTTACCGAAGCACTGAAGCTTTCTTT.

This clonotype has at least ten counts. This chain links TRBV11-2 with TRBJ2-7; 7 nucleotides agree with TRBD1. This CDR3 is built from 13 residues. J was trimmed by 3 bases and V by 3 bases; bases with no gene match: 2. Germline CDR1 is SGHAT and CDR2 is FQNNGV. CDR3 residues: CASSLGQFYEQYF. The CDR3 DNA is TGTGCCAGCAGCTTGGGACAGTTCTACGAGCAGTACTTC. The complete variable domain, with remaining parts taken from reference TRBV11-2 and TRBJ2-7, reads EAGVAQSPRYKIIEKRQSVAFWCNPISGHATLYWYQQILGQGPKLLIQFQNNGVVDDSQLPKDRFSAERLKGVDSTLKIQPAKLEDSAVYLCASSLGQFYEQYFGPGTRLTVT.

This clonotype was detected only a few times. The chain couples TRBV4-2 to TRBJ2-3, with D uncertain. This CDR3 region has 12 residues. The germline CDR1 and CDR2 sequences are LGHNA and YNFKEQ. V was pared by 0 bases and J by 6 bases, with 4 bases between. The DNA of the CDR3 is TGTGCCAGCAGCCAAGATCGGGATACGCAGTATTTT. Translation gives CASSQDRDTQYF.

This clonotype occurred many times. This chain links TRBV6-5 with TRBJ1-6; the D gene is possibly TRBD1 (6 bases). Germline assignment: CDR1 MNHEY and CDR2 SVGAGI. This CDR3 spans 14 amino acids. Trimming shortened V by 6 bases and J by 14 bases, and 20 bases separated the two germline ends. The CDR3 here is CASSSGQSFRALHF. CDR3 nucleotides: TGTGCCAGCAGCAGCGGACAGTCCTTTCGGGCCCTCCACTTT.

The genes are TRBV3-1 and TRBJ2-1; D is possibly TRBD2 (6 bases). V was cut by 4 bases and J by 9 bases, with 13 bases left in between. The CDR3 runs 13 residues. Germline V gives CDR1 LGHDT, CDR2 YNNKEL (reference sequence). CDR3 DNA sequence: TGTGCCAGCAGCCCATCCGGGGGAACTGAGCAGTTCTTC. Translation gives CASSPSGGTEQFF.

This clonotype occurred once. A clone one base away is much larger, so this may be a read error. The CDR3 DNA is TGTGCCAGCAGTCAGCTCCTCGTCGGGGATTCACCCCTCCACTTT. Protein sequence: CASSQLLVGDSPLHF. The V gene is TRBV6-5, the J gene TRBJ1-6; D unclear. The CDR3 has 15 amino acids. CDR1 and CDR2 from the germline V gene are MNHEY and SVGAGI. V was pared by 5 bases and J by 8 bases, with 16 bases between.

V gene TRBV12-3 or TRBV12-4 combines with J gene TRBJ2-1; the D gene could be TRBD1 or TRBD2 (5 bases each). CDR3 length equals 16 residues. V was cut by 2 bases and J by 2 bases, with 13 bases left in between. The CDR3 region is CASSLNGAGPYNEQFF. DNA of the CDR3: TGTGCCAGCAGTTTAAACGGGGCGGGTCCCTACAATGAGCAGTTCTTC.

The CDR3 DNA reads TGCGCCAGCAGCCAAGATTTTAGCGGCTACTACGAGCAGTACTTC. Translation gives CASSQDFSGYYEQYF. The chain links TRBV4-3 to TRBJ2-7; tentatively, D is TRBD2 (6 bases). Deletions cut 0 bases from V and 3 bases from J, with 12 bases between. The CDR3 runs 15 residues. The germline gives CDR1 LGHNA, CDR2 YSLEER.